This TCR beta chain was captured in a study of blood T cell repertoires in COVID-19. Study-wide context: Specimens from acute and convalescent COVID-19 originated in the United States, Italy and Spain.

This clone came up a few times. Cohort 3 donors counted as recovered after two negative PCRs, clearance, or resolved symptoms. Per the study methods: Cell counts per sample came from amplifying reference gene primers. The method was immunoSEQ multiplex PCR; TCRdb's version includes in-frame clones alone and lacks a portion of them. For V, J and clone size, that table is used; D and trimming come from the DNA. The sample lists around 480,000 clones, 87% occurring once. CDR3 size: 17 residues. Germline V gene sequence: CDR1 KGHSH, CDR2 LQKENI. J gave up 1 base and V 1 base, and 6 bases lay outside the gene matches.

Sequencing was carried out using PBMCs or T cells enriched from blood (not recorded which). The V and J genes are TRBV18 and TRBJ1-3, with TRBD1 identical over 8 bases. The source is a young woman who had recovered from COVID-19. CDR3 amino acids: CASSPRQGALSGNTIYF. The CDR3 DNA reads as TGTGCCAGCTCACCACGTCAGGGGGCCTTATCTGGAAACACCATATATTTT.